Below, 15 T cell receptor beta chains from the same sample are listed, as sequenced in a study of blood T cells in healthy people across ages. With a J-beta primer mix and a sample-barcoded 5' primer, a second PCR ran about 7 to 12 cycles. TCRdb reanalysed the 5' RACE reads using MiXCR and keeps one entry per CDR3 protein. The sample lists roughly 800,000 distinct CDR3 sequences, roughly 24% occurring once. The same sample was also used in a study of T cells of mothers and their children.

The sequencing input was blood. The origin of the receptors is a boy between 5 and 17 years old in good health.

This clonotype was seen only a few times. The chain carries TRBV29-1 and TRBJ1-2; D perhaps matches TRBD1 (6 bases). This CDR3 has 14 amino acids. The V gene's germline CDR1 is SQVTM and CDR2 ANQGSEA. Deletions cut 6 bases from V and 4 bases from J, with 18 bases between. The CDR3 DNA reads TGCAGCGTCAACATTAACAGGGCGGCCTATGGCTACACCTTC. Its protein product is CSVNINRAAYGYTF.

This clonotype was seen more than once but under ten times. The V gene is TRBV7-9, the J gene TRBJ2-7; TRBD1 aligns across 7 bases. The J segment lost 5 bases and the V segment lost 5 bases, leaving 3 bases of the junction unmatched. Germline assignment: CDR1 SEHNR and CDR2 FQNEAQ (reference sequence). This CDR3 has 12 residues. The CDR3, as DNA: TGTGCCAGCAGCACAGGGACAGACGAGCAGTACTTC. Residues: CASSTGTDEQYF.

For this clonotype: No conserved phenylalanine or tryptophan is present at the end of the CDR3, so a read error is the likely explanation. CDR3 protein: CASSDEVQLANYGYTL. In DNA form, the CDR3 reads TGTGCCAGCAGTGATGAAGTACAGCTAGCTAACTATGGCTACACCCTC. The chain links TRBV2 to TRBJ1-2; D unresolved. In germline, CDR1 is SNHLY, CDR2 FYNNEI. The CDR3 is 16 residues long. V lost 3 bases, J lost 0 bases, and 14 bases lay in between.

This clonotype was picked up a small number of times. This chain joins TRBV5-1 and TRBJ2-7; the D gene could be TRBD1 or TRBD2 (5 bases each). The V gene's germline CDR1 is SGHRS and CDR2 YFSETQ. CDR3 length: 13 amino acids. Trimming removed 3 bases from V and 3 bases from J, with 10 bases in between. The CDR3 bases are TGCGCCAGCAGCTCCGGGGCCAACTACGAGCAGTACTTC. It yields the protein CASSSGANYEQYF. Drawing the rest from reference TRBV5-1 and TRBJ2-7, the complete variable domain is KAGVTQTPRYLIKTRGQQVTLSCSPISGHRSVSWYQQTPGQGLQFLFEYFSETQRNKGNFPGRFSGRQFSNSRSEMNVSTLELGDSALYLCASSSGANYEQYFGPGTRLTVT.

The V and J genes are TRBV7-2 and TRBJ1-2; D gene ambiguous. The CDR3 has 12 residues. The ends were cut back, 5 bases at V and 3 bases at J, with 7 bases in the middle. CDR1 is SGHTA, CDR2 FQGNSA, per germline. CDR3 DNA: TGTGCCAGCAGCCCCAGCCACTATGGCTACACCTTC. Its translation: CASSPSHYGYTF.

The J gene is TRBJ1-4, the V gene TRBV29-1, with D perhaps matching TRBD1 (5 bases). Germline V gene data show CDR1 as SQVTM and CDR2 as ANQGSEA. The germline V and J ends were trimmed by 4 bases and 12 bases, with 24 bases remaining between them. The CDR3 is 15 amino acids. CDR3 residues: CSVVRPTGVGKELFF. CDR3 DNA sequence: TGCAGCGTTGTTCGACCCACGGGGGTTGGGAAAGAACTGTTTTTT.

This clonotype was observed a handful of times. The chain has TRBV20-1 and TRBJ2-7, with 12 bases fitting TRBD2. Germline V gene lookup returns CDR1 DFQATT and CDR2 SNEGSKA (reference sequence). The V and J ends lost 6 bases and 0 bases, in that order; junction bases with no gene match: 6. The CDR3 sequence is 15 residues long. The CDR3 DNA reads as TGCAGTGCGGCCGGGACTAGCGGGTCCTCCTACGAGCAGTACTTC. The encoded protein is CSAAGTSGSSYEQYF.

This clonotype was seen more than once but under ten times. A junction end diverges from the germline sequence, so it may reflect a read error. J is TRBJ1-1 and V is TRBV7-3; the D gene is possibly TRBD1 (6 bases). This CDR3 region has 13 residues. Germline V gene lookup returns CDR1 SGHTA and CDR2 FQGTGA. The CDR3 bases are TGCGCCAGCAGCAATACAGGGAGCACTGAAGCTTTCTTT. This encodes CASSNTGSTEAFF.

This chain joins TRBV15 and TRBJ1-1, with no clear D. CDR3 length: 15 amino acids. V shed 2 bases and J shed 4 bases, with 14 bases lying between them. Per the germline V gene, CDR1 is LNHNV and CDR2 is YYDKDF (reference sequence). CDR3 amino acids: CATSRHASGGTEAFF. In nucleotides, the CDR3 is TGTGCCACCAGCAGACACGCCTCAGGTGGCACTGAAGCTTTCTTT.

The rearrangement links TRBV4-1 to TRBJ1-4; tentatively, D is TRBD1 (5 bases). The CDR3 covers 16 residues. CDR1 and CDR2 from the germline V gene are MGHRA and YSYEKL. Trimming shortened V by 4 bases and J by 3 bases, and 15 bases separated the two germline ends. This chain's CDR3 is CASSLRMGRPNEKLFF. The DNA for the CDR3 is TGCGCCAGCAGCCTAAGAATGGGGCGACCTAATGAAAAACTGTTTTTT.

The rearrangement links TRBV20-1 to TRBJ1-4; the D is unclear. Germline loops: CDR1 DFQATT, CDR2 SNEGSKA (reference sequence). CDR3 length equals 14 residues. V lost 6 bases to trimming and J lost 3 bases, with 14 bases between them. CDR3 nucleotide sequence: TGCAGTGCCCCCCTCTCGGGGTCTAATGAAAAACTGTTTTTT. Translation gives CSAPLSGSNEKLFF.

Only a few counts were recorded for this clonotype. The rearrangement joins TRBV12-3 or TRBV12-4 to TRBJ2-3; unclear D gene. The CDR3 is made up of 14 amino acids. V lost 3 bases to trimming and J lost 0 bases, with 7 bases between them. The CDR3 reads CASSLEGSTDTQYF. The DNA of the CDR3 is TGTGCCAGCAGTTTGGAAGGGAGCACAGATACGCAGTATTTT.

V gene TRBV5-1 combines with J gene TRBJ2-1, with D perhaps matching TRBD1 or TRBD2 (5 bases each). The length of the CDR3 is 18 residues. Trimming pared 0 bases from V and 1 base from J, leaving 17 bases between. Germline assignment: CDR1 SGHRS and CDR2 YFSETQ. CDR3 region: CASSLEGPESVSYNEQFF. CDR3 sequence (DNA): TGCGCCAGCAGCTTGGAGGGACCTGAAAGCGTATCCTACAATGAGCAGTTCTTC.

This clonotype was detected a few times. The CDR3 DNA reads as TGTGCCAGCAGCTTAGTGTCCGCTGAAGCTTTCTTT. Translating gives CASSLVSAEAFF. The gene calls are TRBV7-9 and TRBJ1-1; D gene ambiguous. The CDR3 runs 12 residues. The ends were cut back, 1 base at V and 6 bases at J, with 6 bases in the middle. Germline V gives CDR1 SEHNR, CDR2 FQNEAQ (reference sequence).

The V and J genes are TRBV28 and TRBJ1-2; D is undetermined. With 6 bases removed from V and 0 bases from J, the gap between germline ends came to 8 bases. Germline CDR1 MDHEN, CDR2 SYDVKM. This CDR3 comprises 13 residues. CDR3 loop: CASRIHTNYGYTF. CDR3 coding DNA: TGTGCCAGCAGGATACACACTAACTATGGCTACACCTTC.